This record concerns one T cell receptor beta chain sequence. Antigen unknown. There are 13 residues in the CDR3. V lost 5 bases and J 7 bases, leaving 9 bases between the germline ends. CDR1 and CDR2 (germline): SGHNT, YENEEA. This sample is part of a study of T cell responses to AZD1222 COVID-19 vaccine. The study, taken as a whole, reports: Clonal diversity may have been underestimated, and the donors were mostly white British, with more females than males. Of spike-specific TCRs, nearly half reportedly target regions left unmutated in variants.

Sequencing was performed with immunoSEQ multiplex PCR; in TCRdb, only in-frame clones are kept and a portion is missing. The table shows 140,000 to 150,000 clones, with approximately 93% occurring only once. This chain connects TRBV11-3 to TRBJ1-6; no firm D call. The sequencing used peripheral blood, collected on day 0 of AZD1222 vaccination. The sequence came from an adult in good health. The CDR3 reads CASSKSGNSPLHF. The DNA for the CDR3 is TGTGCCAGCAGCAAGAGCGGCAATTCACCCCTCCACTTT.